A single TCR beta chain is shown here with its context. This clone is classified as medium-sized (0.01 to 0.1%). The antigen it binds to is not known. It has no much larger one-base neighbor in the sample; base qualities were not kept. V is shortened by 2 bases, J by 4 bases, and the region joining them spans 9 bases. Including the terminal cysteine and phenylalanine, the CDR3 comprises 14 residues. Of all the DNA, just the CDR3 is kept, 42 bases in frame from base 1. The germline V gene provides CDR1 MGHRA and CDR2 YSYEKL. To sequence the TCRbeta CDR3 region, genomic DNA was isolated from the sorted cells. TCRbeta CDR3 regions were sequenced using the immunoSEQ Assay. This is the immuneACCESS table as TCRdb keeps it, with only in-frame sequences that have V and J called. A part of the clones is gone; compared with another copy, unresolved V genes explain less than half, and the rest is unexplained. This sample has roughly 87,000 clones in its table, and about 92% of those were observed once. The leading ten clones occupy about 8% of the sample.

These data belong to a study of OX40 agonist ivuxolimab in advanced cancers. About the investigation overall: Ivuxolimab was a fully human IgG2 agonistic monoclonal antibody targeting the costimulatory receptor OX40 (CD134). Intravenous ivuxolimab was administered to patients every 2 weeks at six dose levels: 0.01, 0.1, 0.3, 1.5, 3 and 10 mg/kg. Among the roughly 50 dose-escalation patients, around 20 had hepatocellular carcinoma, roughly 15 melanoma, 9 renal cell carcinoma and 9 head and neck cancer. The dose-escalation cohort was 82.7% male with a mean age of around 64 years, ranging from about 20 to 80. Patients were allowed to have had prior anti-PD-1, anti-PD-L1 or anti-CTLA-4 therapy, and around two fifths of the dose-escalation patients had been treated with checkpoint inhibitors. Partial responses occurred in three dose-escalation patients, of whom one had hepatocellular carcinoma and two had cutaneous melanoma. The purpose of peripheral TCRbeta sequencing was to test whether ivuxolimab changed TCR sequence diversity and led to clonal T-cell expansion. The paper describes the monotherapy dose-escalation part (N of about 57 patients) of the phase I trial of ivuxolimab. Paper-wide results and their limitations: At doses of 0.1 to 3.0 mg/kg, clonal expansion of both CD4+ and CD8+ blood T cells was observed from baseline to week 6. The antigen specificity of the peripheral T cells that underwent clonal expansion was not determined. After ivuxolimab, CD8+ T cells had more expanded clones than CD4+ T cells on average. Partial responders in the 0.1-3.0 mg/kg groups had among the lowest normalized peripheral clonal expansion, especially among CD8+ T cells. Low levels of normalized T-cell clonal expansion were also seen in some nonresponding patients.

Patients with autoimmune disease history or receiving systemic immunosuppression were excluded from the trial. Peripheral blood for TCR sequencing was drawn from every dose cohort at baseline, at cycle 4 day 1 and at cycle 7 day 1. Samples were obtained from an open-label, multicenter, first-in-human phase I dose-escalation trial of ivuxolimab. Adults with locally advanced or metastatic melanoma, renal cell carcinoma, hepatocellular carcinoma or head and neck squamous cell carcinoma were enrolled in the trial. Before TCR sequencing, CD4+ T cells and CD8+ T cells were sorted from peripheral blood as separate populations.

The clonotype originates from an adult with an advanced solid tumor such as melanoma, head and neck, liver or kidney cancer. The sequence is built from TRBV4-1 and TRBJ1-5, and the D gene may be TRBD1, 6 bases matching. The input for sequencing was CD4+ or CD8+ T cells sorted from blood, taken in a trial of the OX40 agonist ivuxolimab. The DNA sequence is TGCGCCAGCAGCCAATGGACAGCTAATCAGCCCCAGCATTTT. Protein translation: CASSQWTANQPQHF.